The 11 T cell receptor beta chains in this list originate from one sample, sequenced in a study of identical twins (dated by TCRdb to the mid-2010s). The library came from 5' RACE. Sequencer: Illumina HiSeq 2000. Using fastp trimming at Q25 and MiXCR clonotype assembly, TCRdb reanalyzed the public sequencing data and kept in-frame beta chains. Entries that share a CDR3 protein sequence are merged under the most common genes and DNA. This sample comprises about 240,000 distinct CDR3 sequences, roughly 12% of them detected only once. Of the sample, 3.5% to 5% is held by the ten largest clones. These sequences were also reported in another study, on yellow fever vaccine responses in identical twins.

Sample: memory (CD45RO+) T cells sorted from blood. In the paper's terms, the cell subset or site label means: CD45RO+ enriched T cells. The source is a young woman in good health.

V gene TRBV6-1 combines with J gene TRBJ2-3; 10 nucleotides align to TRBD2. J gave up 5 bases and V 5 bases, and 4 bases lay outside the gene matches. The germline CDR1 and CDR2 sequences are MNHNS and SASEGT. The CDR3 spans 14 residues. CDR3 sequence reads: CASSQRGGVDTQYF. The DNA for the CDR3 is TGTGCCAGCAGTCAGCGGGGGGGCGTAGATACGCAGTATTTT.

This clonotype appeared a few times. The chain recombines TRBV6-6 with TRBJ2-2; no clear D. In germline, CDR1 is MNHNY, CDR2 SVGAGI (reference sequence). V lost 6 bases to trimming and J lost 4 bases, with 6 bases between them. The CDR3 loop spans 12 amino acids. This CDR3 is CASSSLTGELFF. The CDR3 DNA reads TGTGCCAGCAGCAGCCTCACCGGGGAGCTGTTTTTT.

The chain combines TRBV7-9 with TRBJ2-1; 8 bases fit TRBD2. CDR3 length: 12 residues. V lost 5 bases to trimming and J lost 10 bases; unmatched junction nucleotides: 4. The V gene's germline CDR1 is SEHNR and CDR2 FQNEAQ (reference sequence). The CDR3 loop is CASSTGLAEQFF. The CDR3 DNA reads TGTGCCAGCAGCACCGGACTAGCCGAGCAGTTCTTC.

At least ten counts were recorded for this clonotype. The chain links TRBV5-1 to TRBJ2-1; 8 nucleotides agree with TRBD2. J lost 1 base, V lost 2 bases, and 2 bases had no gene match. The germline CDR1 and CDR2 sequences are SGHRS and YFSETQ. This CDR3 is built from 15 residues. The CDR3 reads CASSFGGGSYNEQFF. The CDR3 DNA reads TGCGCCAGCAGCTTCGGGGGGGGTTCCTACAATGAGCAGTTCTTC.

This clonotype was seen a few times. The chain links TRBV29-1 to TRBJ1-1; the D is unclear. Per germline, CDR1 SQVTM and CDR2 ANQGSEA. This CDR3 region has 11 residues. With 6 bases removed from V and 4 bases from J, the gap between germline ends came to 9 bases. The CDR3 is CSVGVFTEAFF. The DNA of the CDR3 is TGCAGCGTCGGGGTGTTCACTGAAGCTTTCTTT.

This clonotype was counted at least ten times. The chain has TRBV29-1 and TRBJ2-5; 8 bases align to TRBD2. The length of the CDR3 is 16 residues. V trimming: 5 bases; J trimming: 2 bases; junction bases outside the gene matches: 13. The germline gives CDR1 SQVTM, CDR2 ANQGSEA. The CDR3 sequence is CSVTTGVAGTQETQYF. CDR3 DNA: TGCAGCGTTACCACGGGAGTAGCGGGGACTCAAGAGACCCAGTACTTC.

The gene calls are TRBV4-2 and TRBJ2-7; D not certain. CDR3 length equals 13 residues. Germline CDR1 is LGHNA and CDR2 is YNFKEQ. V lost 3 bases and J lost 2, with 8 bases in between. CDR3 amino acids: CASSQVDTYEQYF. The DNA of the CDR3 is TGTGCCAGCAGCCAGGTTGATACCTACGAGCAGTACTTC.

This clonotype was seen a handful of times. J is TRBJ2-7 and V is TRBV6-2 or TRBV6-3; D possibly uses TRBD1 or TRBD2 (5 bases each). Trimming took 6 bases from V and 2 from J, leaving 14 bases between them. Germline values: CDR1 MNHEY, CDR2 SVGEGT. There are 14 residues in the CDR3. The CDR3 protein is CASRSGGAPYEQYF. As DNA, the CDR3 is TGTGCCAGCAGGTCTGGGGGAGCCCCCTACGAGCAGTACTTC.

There are a few counts of this clonotype. The chain couples TRBV20-1 to TRBJ2-1; D may be TRBD2 (6 bases). The CDR3 is made up of 13 amino acids. The V gene's germline CDR1 is DFQATT and CDR2 SNEGSKA (reference sequence). Trimming cost V 3 bases and J 4 bases, with 10 bases left between them. The CDR3 coding sequence is TGCAGTGCTAGGGTGAGCGGGTACAATGAGCAGTTCTTC. Its translation: CSARVSGYNEQFF.

This clonotype was observed at least ten times. The chain recombines TRBV12-3 or TRBV12-4 with TRBJ2-7; TRBD2 matches 8 bases. V lost 5 bases and J lost 7; bases outside the gene matches: 10. The length of the CDR3 is 14 residues. CDR3 bases: TGTGCCAGCAGTGCCACTAGCGGCCTCAGGGAGCAGTACTTC. This codes for CASSATSGLREQYF.

The chain combines TRBV10-3 with TRBJ2-7; tentative D call: TRBD1 (5 bases). This CDR3 is 13 amino acids long. With 6 bases removed from V and 1 base from J, the gap between germline ends came to 10 bases. CDR1 ENHRY and CDR2 SYGVKD come from the germline V gene. CDR3: CAISLTVSYEQYF. CDR3 in DNA: TGTGCCATCAGCTTGACAGTATCCTACGAGCAGTACTTC.